Each of the 24 T cell receptor beta chains below was sequenced from the same sample in a study of identical twins. Each CDR3 protein gets one entry after TCRdb re-called the 5' RACE reads with MiXCR. The sample includes some 760,000 distinct CDR3 sequences, around a sixth of them seen just once. The same data also contributed to another study, on T cells expressing NK-cell markers.

The sample was PBMCs. These receptors were collected from a woman under 30 in good health.

The table lists this clonotype with a few counts. The chain is built from TRBV6-5 and TRBJ1-1; D not resolved. Germline V CDR1 and CDR2: MNHEY, SVGAGI. There are 12 residues in the CDR3. The germline V and J ends were trimmed by 6 bases and 6 bases, with 11 bases remaining between them. The CDR3, as DNA: TGTGCCAGCAGCATGGGGTCGGCTGAAGCTTTCTTT. It codes for CASSMGSAEAFF.

In this sample, this clonotype turned up many times. The V gene is TRBV29-1, the J gene TRBJ2-7; weak D call: TRBD1 (5 bases). The germline V gene has CDR1 SQVTM and CDR2 ANQGSEA. The CDR3 spans 15 residues. V lost 4 bases and J lost 4, with 20 bases in between. The CDR3 loop is CSVAPGRANRYEQYF. CDR3 nucleotide sequence: TGCAGCGTTGCCCCGGGCAGGGCGAATCGGTACGAGCAGTACTTC.

This clonotype was counted at least ten times. One end of the junction is discordant with germline, which a read error may explain. The V and J genes are TRBV7-9 and TRBJ2-3; no definite D call. The CDR3 spans 11 residues. Germline assignment: CDR1 SEHNR and CDR2 FQNEAQ (reference sequence). The CDR3 DNA reads as TGTGCCAGCAGCCTTAACAGTGAGGTAGTGTTT. This gives the protein CASSLNSEVVF.

This clonotype has only a few counts. J is TRBJ2-7 and V is TRBV29-1; 8 bases align to TRBD2. The CDR3 spans 14 residues. From germline, CDR1 is SQVTM and CDR2 ANQGSEA. The trim removed 4 bases at V and 2 bases at J, leaving 7 bases unmatched. CDR3 nucleotide sequence: TGCAGCGTTGCAAGCTCAGCGGGAGCCTACGAGCAGTACTTC. It is translated as CSVASSAGAYEQYF.

This clonotype was counted many times. In DNA, the CDR3 is TGCGCCAGCAGCTTGGACGGGGGGAGCACAGATACGCAGTATTTT. Its translation: CASSLDGGSTDTQYF. The chain employs TRBV5-1 and TRBJ2-3, with 7 nucleotides matching TRBD2. The CDR3 loop spans 15 amino acids. CDR1 SGHRS and CDR2 YFSETQ come from the germline V gene. Losses at the gene ends were 0 bases for V and 0 bases for J; bases not matched to a gene: 1.

This chain connects TRBV29-1 to TRBJ2-1; no clear D. Germline values: CDR1 SQVTM, CDR2 ANQGSEA. This CDR3 comprises 15 residues. The V end was cut by 1 base, the J end by 2 bases, with 12 bases between. In nucleotides, the CDR3 is TGCAGCGTTGAAGCTCTAGGGATGGCCTACAATGAGCAGTTCTTC. This gives the protein CSVEALGMAYNEQFF.

The CDR3 here is CASSTTGPTEQFF. Written as DNA, the CDR3 is TGCGCCAGCAGCACGACAGGGCCCACTGAGCAGTTCTTC. The gene calls are TRBV10-1 and TRBJ2-1; 7 bases line up with TRBD1. V was clipped by 6 bases and J by 9 bases; unmatched bases: 8. CDR1 and CDR2 from the germline V gene are WNHNN and SYGVQD (reference sequence). The CDR3 contains 13 residues.

CDR3 sequence reads: CSAPGEEKTDTQYF. As DNA, the CDR3 is TGCAGTGCTCCAGGGGAAGAGAAGACAGATACGCAGTATTTT. The chain uses TRBV20-1 and TRBJ2-3; D possibly corresponds to TRBD1 (6 bases). V was pared by 5 bases and J by 3 bases, with 15 bases between. Germline assignment: CDR1 DFQATT and CDR2 SNEGSKA (reference sequence). CDR3 length: 14 amino acids.

This clonotype was counted a few times. The gene calls are TRBV5-1 and TRBJ1-2; maybe TRBD1 (5 bases). Germline CDR1 is SGHRS and CDR2 is YFSETQ. This CDR3 spans 13 amino acids. The V end was cut by 5 bases, the J end by 3 bases, with 11 bases between. CDR3 DNA sequence: TGCGCCAGCAGATACGGACACGACTATGGCTACACCTTC. Amino acids: CASRYGHDYGYTF.

The chain uses TRBV18 and TRBJ2-7; the D gene is possibly TRBD1 (5 bases). The V end lost 2 bases, the J end lost 6 bases, and 8 bases lay between the germline ends. The CDR3 length is 12 residues. Germline V gene sequence: CDR1 KGHSH, CDR2 LQKENI. The CDR3 loop is CASSPIGAEQYF. DNA of the CDR3: TGTGCCAGCTCACCAATAGGGGCCGAGCAGTACTTC.

This clonotype appeared a few times. V is TRBV6-5 and J is TRBJ2-1, with D tentatively TRBD2 (6 bases). CDR3 size: 16 residues. The V gene lost 4 bases and the J gene lost 2 bases, with 15 bases spanning the gap. Germline-derived CDR1 and CDR2 are MNHEY and SVGAGI. CDR3 loop: CASSFGGEGAYNEQFF. The CDR3 region has the DNA TGTGCCAGCAGTTTTGGCGGGGAAGGGGCCTACAATGAGCAGTTCTTC.

This clonotype has a handful of counts. CDR3 bases: TGTGCCAGCAGCACCGGACTGTCCTACGAGCAGTACTTC. Its protein is CASSTGLSYEQYF. This chain joins TRBV14 and TRBJ2-7; D possibly corresponds to TRBD2 (5 bases). Trimming removed 5 bases from V and 1 base from J, with 9 bases in between. The CDR3 totals 13 residues. CDR1 is SGHDN, CDR2 FVKESK, per germline.

The gene calls are TRBV7-6 and TRBJ2-1, with a weak D call TRBD1 (5 bases). V was shortened by 5 bases and J by 12 bases, with 14 bases between the two germline ends. There are 12 residues in the CDR3. Germline V gene data show CDR1 as SGHVS and CDR2 as FNYEAQ. The CDR3, as DNA: TGTGCCAGCAGCCCAAGGACCGACAGGCAGTTCTTC. Its translation: CASSPRTDRQFF. The full variable domain, with the rest looked up from reference TRBV7-6 and TRBJ2-1, is GAGVSQSPRYKVTKRGQDVALRCDPISGHVSLYWYRQALGQGPEFLTYFNYEAQQDKSGLPNDRFSAERPEGSISTLTIQRTEQRDSAMYRCASSPRTDRQFFGPGTRLTVL.

The V call is TRBV10-2, the J call TRBJ2-7; TRBD1 is a possible D gene (6 bases). The germline V and J ends were trimmed by 8 bases and 3 bases, with 14 bases remaining between them. Germline V gene sequence: CDR1 WSHSY, CDR2 SAAADI. The CDR3 extends over 13 amino acids. The CDR3 spells CASSAWDNYEQYF. Here the CDR3 DNA reads TGCGCCAGCTCCGCATGGGACAACTACGAGCAGTACTTC.

V gene TRBV12-3 or TRBV12-4 combines with J gene TRBJ1-2; tentatively, D is TRBD1 (5 bases). Trimming removed 6 bases from V and 5 bases from J, with 22 bases in between. CDR3 length: 16 amino acids. As DNA, the CDR3 is TGTGCCAGCAGCCCAGATGGGAGGGGATATCGATATGGCTACACCTTC. Protein sequence: CASSPDGRGYRYGYTF.

The rearrangement joins TRBV27 to TRBJ2-1, with 8 nucleotides matching TRBD2. Germline values: CDR1 MNHEY, CDR2 SMNVEV (reference sequence). The CDR3 is 15 residues long. V lost 2 bases, J lost 8 bases, and 8 bases stayed unmatched. Here the CDR3 reads CASSLGKRGLYEQFF. CDR3 nucleotide sequence: TGTGCCAGCAGTTTAGGCAAGCGGGGGTTGTATGAGCAGTTCTTC.

This chain links TRBV6-1 with TRBJ2-2; 8 nucleotides match TRBD1. The trim removed 10 bases at V and 7 bases at J, leaving 14 bases unmatched. The CDR3 sequence is 15 residues long. Germline values: CDR1 MNHNS, CDR2 SASEGT. The CDR3 sequence: CATLTDRGYSGELFF. In DNA form, the CDR3 reads TGTGCCACCCTCACCGACAGGGGATATAGCGGGGAGCTGTTTTTT.

The table lists this clonotype with a few counts. The CDR3 here is CASRAQGSGNTIYF. The CDR3 nucleotides are TGTGCCAGCAGAGCACAGGGCTCTGGAAACACCATATATTTT. The rearrangement uses TRBV12-3 or TRBV12-4 and TRBJ1-3, with TRBD1 as a possible D gene (6 bases). V was cut by 6 bases and J by 0 bases, with 9 bases left in between. This CDR3 is 14 amino acids long.

This clonotype has a handful of counts. The chain recombines TRBV20-1 with TRBJ1-1; 8 nucleotides match TRBD1. The CDR3 consists of 13 residues. With V trimmed by 6 bases and J by 6 bases, 9 bases remained unmatched. The germline gives CDR1 DFQATT, CDR2 SNEGSKA (reference sequence). The CDR3 is CSALDRAYSEAFF. CDR3 nucleotides: TGCAGTGCACTGGACAGGGCTTATTCTGAAGCTTTCTTT.

This clonotype appeared a few times. CDR3 DNA: TGTGCCAGCAGCTTAGAGCCCGGGTTCGCCACTGAAGCTTTCTTT. This encodes CASSLEPGFATEAFF. The chain combines TRBV11-2 with TRBJ1-1; D gene unclear. CDR1 SGHAT and CDR2 FQNNGV come from the germline V gene. The CDR3 has 15 residues. Trimming left V 0 bases short and J 4 bases short, with 12 bases between.

This clonotype was detected only a few times. This chain links TRBV6-1 with TRBJ2-3; no firm D call. Germline V gives CDR1 MNHNS, CDR2 SASEGT. There are 14 residues in the CDR3. V was shortened by 6 bases and J by 2 bases, with 12 bases between the two germline ends. CDR3 nucleotide sequence: TGTGCCAGCAGGACCCGATCGGTCACAGATACGCAGTATTTT. Its protein product is CASRTRSVTDTQYF.

The chain couples TRBV20-1 to TRBJ2-5, with a possible D match to TRBD1 (5 bases). Germline assignment: CDR1 DFQATT and CDR2 SNEGSKA (reference sequence). Trimming removed 0 bases at V and 1 base at J, with 18 bases between. This CDR3 spans 17 amino acids. DNA for the CDR3: TGCAGTGCTAGAGATTTATACAGAACAGGTATCCAAGAGACCCAGTACTTC. Translated, it gives CSARDLYRTGIQETQYF.

This clonotype was counted a few times. The chain joins TRBV6-1 to TRBJ2-1; D may correspond to TRBD1 or TRBD2 (5 bases each). This CDR3 region has 16 residues. Trimming pared 5 bases from V and 8 bases from J, leaving 22 bases between. Germline CDR1 MNHNS, CDR2 SASEGT. The CDR3 protein is CASSPSGAHGRDEQFF. The CDR3 DNA is TGTGCCAGCAGTCCCTCCGGGGCTCACGGCCGGGATGAGCAGTTCTTC.

The chain joins TRBV7-9 to TRBJ2-7; tentative D call: TRBD1 (6 bases). The V end lost 4 bases, the J end lost 2 bases, and 18 bases lay between the germline ends. From germline, CDR1 is SEHNR and CDR2 FQNEAQ (reference sequence). The CDR3 has 16 amino acids. The CDR3 sequence: CASSYPGERSPYEQYF. CDR3 in DNA: TGTGCCAGCAGCTACCCAGGGGAGAGGAGCCCCTACGAGCAGTACTTC.